A single sample gave rise to the 20 T cell receptor beta chains below, sequenced in a study of CD8 T cells in ankylosing spondylitis. Overall study results and limits: Blood from ankylosing spondylitis patients appeared to carry a characteristic eight-variant TCR beta motif.

Each CDR3 protein gets one entry after TCRdb re-called the 5' RACE reads with MiXCR. Of fewer than 550,000 distinct CDR3 sequences in the sample, about 5.7% are singletons; the top ten hold approximately 3.5%. No antigen is known for these receptors. Sequenced: blood, either unsorted or a sorted T cell fraction (not recorded which). These receptors were obtained from a male donor with ankylosing spondylitis.

This clonotype was observed many times. V gene TRBV15 combines with J gene TRBJ2-3; D unclear. Germline lookup yields CDR1 LNHNV and CDR2 YYDKDF (reference sequence). This CDR3 contains 14 residues. V was pared by 5 bases and J by 1 base, with 10 bases between. As DNA, the CDR3 is TGTGCCACCAGCCCCCGTGCTGGCACAGATACGCAGTATTTT. The encoded protein is CATSPRAGTDTQYF.

This clonotype showed up many times. The chain carries TRBV12-3 or TRBV12-4 and TRBJ2-7, with 10 bases fitting TRBD1. This CDR3 spans 15 amino acids. With V trimmed by 5 bases and J by 5 bases, 9 bases remained unmatched. CDR3 nucleotides: TGTGCCAGCAGTAAACGACAGGGGGCTGGTAACGAGCAGTACTTC. It encodes CASSKRQGAGNEQYF.

This clonotype was observed at least ten times. The rearrangement joins TRBV6-2 or TRBV6-3 to TRBJ2-3, with D possibly TRBD1 on 5 matching bases. The CDR3 has 16 residues. From germline, CDR1 is MNHEY and CDR2 SVGEGT. Deletions cut 2 bases from V and 0 bases from J, with 12 bases between. The DNA of the CDR3 is TGTGCCAGCAGTTACCCAAATAGACAGAGCACAGATACGCAGTATTTT. This encodes CASSYPNRQSTDTQYF.

At least ten counts were recorded for this clonotype. The chain joins TRBV12-3 or TRBV12-4 to TRBJ2-2, with 8 bases matching TRBD1. The CDR3 length is 15 residues. Germline trimming cut 10 bases from V and 4 bases from J; bases unmatched to any gene: 11. The CDR3 nucleotides are TGTGCCACGAAGGGTAGACAGGGGCGCACCGGGGAGCTGTTTTTT. Protein: CATKGRQGRTGELFF.

This clonotype has a count of ten or more. The chain uses TRBV4-2 and TRBJ2-1; D remains unclear. Germline lookup yields CDR1 LGHNA and CDR2 YNFKEQ. This CDR3 has 17 residues. V lost 0 bases and J 0 bases, leaving 12 bases between the germline ends. For the CDR3, the DNA is TGTGCCAGCAGCCAAGAGGGAAGCGTTAGCTCCTACAATGAGCAGTTCTTC. Its protein is CASSQEGSVSSYNEQFF.

This clonotype was detected a few times. The chain couples TRBV29-1 to TRBJ2-7; 10 bases map to TRBD1. The germline V gene has CDR1 SQVTM and CDR2 ANQGSEA. The ends lost 6 bases at V and 3 bases at J; junction bases unmatched: 11. The CDR3 sequence is 15 residues long. CDR3 amino acids: CSVISPGQGIYEQYF. CDR3 nucleotide sequence: TGCAGCGTAATATCCCCGGGACAGGGGATCTACGAGCAGTACTTC.

The table lists this clonotype with many counts. The chain recombines TRBV20-1 with TRBJ1-5, with 9 positions matching TRBD1. V shed 1 base and J 2 bases; nucleotides not matched to a gene: 3. Looked up from germline, CDR1 is DFQATT and CDR2 is SNEGSKA (reference sequence). The CDR3 has 15 amino acids. CDR3 residues: CSARARDRGNQPQHF. CDR3 DNA: TGCAGTGCTAGAGCCCGGGACAGGGGCAATCAGCCCCAGCATTTT.

This clonotype was detected many times. J is TRBJ2-7 and V is TRBV5-1; 12 bases are shared with TRBD2. Germline assignment: CDR1 SGHRS and CDR2 YFSETQ. The CDR3 runs 18 residues. The ends lost 0 bases at V and 0 bases at J; junction bases unmatched: 7. DNA for the CDR3: TGCGCCAGCAGCTTGGGGGGACTAGCGGGTGGTAACTCCTACGAGCAGTACTTC. It codes for CASSLGGLAGGNSYEQYF.

With regard to this clonotype: With a much larger clone just one base away, this may be a read error. Given the absence of the conserved phenylalanine or tryptophan at the CDR3 end, a read error is likely. The genes are TRBV7-8 and TRBJ2-7; TRBD1 aligns across 10 bases. CDR3 size: 15 residues. J was trimmed by 3 bases and V by 5 bases; bases with no gene match: 7. Germline values: CDR1 SGHVS, CDR2 FQNEAQ. The CDR3: CASSLRDRGLYEQYL. As DNA, the CDR3 is TGTGCCAGCAGCCTCCGTGACAGGGGGCTCTACGAGCAGTACCTC.

This clonotype was seen many times. The V and J genes are TRBV6-5 and TRBJ1-2; D possibly corresponds to TRBD1 (5 bases). In germline, CDR1 is MNHEY, CDR2 SVGAGI. CDR3 size: 16 residues. Trimming removed 0 bases from V and 4 bases from J, with 15 bases in between. Here the CDR3 reads CASSYSPVGGGYGYTF. The DNA of the CDR3 is TGTGCCAGCAGTTACTCCCCCGTTGGGGGAGGCTATGGCTACACCTTC.

This clonotype was detected ten times or more. The chain employs TRBV12-3 or TRBV12-4 and TRBJ2-2; the match to TRBD1 covers 10 bases. J lost 7 bases, V lost 11 bases, and 10 bases had no gene match. The CDR3 loop spans 14 amino acids. The CDR3 region is CAASVDRGIGELFF. The CDR3 DNA sequence: TGTGCCGCAAGTGTGGACAGGGGGATCGGGGAGCTGTTTTTT.

This clonotype appeared many times. The gene calls are TRBV6-5 and TRBJ1-6; 10 bases match TRBD1. The germline V gene has CDR1 MNHEY and CDR2 SVGAGI. The CDR3 has 14 amino acids. The trim removed 2 bases at V and 10 bases at J, leaving 2 bases unmatched. The CDR3 loop is CASSYGQGGSPLHF. The CDR3 nucleotides are TGTGCCAGCAGTTACGGACAGGGGGGGTCACCCCTCCACTTT.

In its sample, this clonotype was seen many times. The V and J genes are TRBV6-5 and TRBJ1-6; a weak D match, TRBD1 (6 bases). The CDR3 is made up of 17 amino acids. Deletions cut 0 bases from V and 9 bases from J, with 18 bases between. Germline loops: CDR1 MNHEY, CDR2 SVGAGI. CDR3 nucleotides: TGTGCCAGCAGTTACTCTTCTGTAGCAGGGGATGTTTCACCCCTCCACTTT. This encodes CASSYSSVAGDVSPLHF.

The sample holds many counts of this clonotype. The V gene is TRBV5-1, the J gene TRBJ1-6, with D unclear. CDR1 SGHRS and CDR2 YFSETQ come from the germline V gene. The CDR3 consists of 14 residues. The V and J ends lost 4 bases and 10 bases respectively, with 15 bases between them. CDR3 region: CASSPGTRASPLHF. The DNA of the CDR3 is TGCGCCAGCAGCCCGGGCACCCGGGCCTCACCCCTCCACTTT.

This clonotype was counted at least ten times. The gene calls are TRBV28 and TRBJ2-3, with 7 nucleotides matching TRBD1. Germline-derived CDR1 and CDR2 are MDHEN and SYDVKM. The CDR3 extends over 14 amino acids. With V trimmed by 5 bases and J by 4 bases, 6 bases remained unmatched. CDR3 sequence: CASSLDRVPDTQYF. CDR3 sequence (DNA): TGTGCCAGCAGTCTCGACAGGGTCCCAGATACGCAGTATTTT.

In its sample, this clonotype was seen a few times. The V call is TRBV12-3 or TRBV12-4, the J call TRBJ1-1; tentative D call: TRBD1 (5 bases). The length of the CDR3 is 15 residues. Between the trimmed V and J ends, which lost 5 bases and 1 base, there was a span of 14 bases. The CDR3 region is CASSLGGGTNTEAFF. CDR3 nucleotides: TGTGCCAGCAGTCTAGGCGGAGGGACGAACACTGAAGCTTTCTTT.

A single count supports this clonotype. This sequence joins TRBV14 and TRBJ2-7; D gene ambiguous. CDR1 is SGHDN, CDR2 FVKESK, per germline. Trimming left V 2 bases short and J 4 bases short, with 12 bases between. This CDR3 spans 14 amino acids. CDR3 coding DNA: TGTGCCAGCAGCCAAAATGCGATCGCTTACGAGCAGTACTTC. It is translated as CASSQNAIAYEQYF.

The sample holds many counts of this clonotype. The genes are TRBV5-1 and TRBJ2-3; D call uncertain. Trimming stripped 1 base from V and 2 bases from J, with 11 bases between. This CDR3 contains 15 residues. Germline CDR1 reads SGHRS; CDR2 reads YFSETQ. The CDR3 sequence is CASSLISPDTDTQYF. The DNA for the CDR3 is TGCGCCAGCAGCTTGATTAGCCCAGACACAGATACGCAGTATTTT.

This clonotype has a count of ten or more. V usage is TRBV20-1 and J usage is TRBJ2-7; D possibly corresponds to TRBD2 (5 bases). With 8 bases removed from V and 6 bases from J, the gap between germline ends came to 26 bases. CDR1 and CDR2 from the germline V gene are DFQATT and SNEGSKA (reference sequence). This CDR3 contains 15 residues. This CDR3 is CSPQNVRRGKGEQYF. In DNA, the CDR3 is TGCAGTCCCCAGAACGTTAGACGAGGGAAGGGCGAGCAGTACTTC.

This clonotype was observed at least ten times. The chain links TRBV3-1 to TRBJ2-5; TRBD2 agrees at 9 bases. Germline V gene data show CDR1 as LGHDT and CDR2 as YNNKEL (reference sequence). Trimming at V came to 4 bases and at J to 5 bases, leaving 8 bases not matched to a gene. The CDR3 runs to 15 residues. In DNA, the CDR3 is TGTGCCAGCAGCCCTGGGACTAGCCCTGGGGAGACCCAGTACTTC. Its translation: CASSPGTSPGETQYF.